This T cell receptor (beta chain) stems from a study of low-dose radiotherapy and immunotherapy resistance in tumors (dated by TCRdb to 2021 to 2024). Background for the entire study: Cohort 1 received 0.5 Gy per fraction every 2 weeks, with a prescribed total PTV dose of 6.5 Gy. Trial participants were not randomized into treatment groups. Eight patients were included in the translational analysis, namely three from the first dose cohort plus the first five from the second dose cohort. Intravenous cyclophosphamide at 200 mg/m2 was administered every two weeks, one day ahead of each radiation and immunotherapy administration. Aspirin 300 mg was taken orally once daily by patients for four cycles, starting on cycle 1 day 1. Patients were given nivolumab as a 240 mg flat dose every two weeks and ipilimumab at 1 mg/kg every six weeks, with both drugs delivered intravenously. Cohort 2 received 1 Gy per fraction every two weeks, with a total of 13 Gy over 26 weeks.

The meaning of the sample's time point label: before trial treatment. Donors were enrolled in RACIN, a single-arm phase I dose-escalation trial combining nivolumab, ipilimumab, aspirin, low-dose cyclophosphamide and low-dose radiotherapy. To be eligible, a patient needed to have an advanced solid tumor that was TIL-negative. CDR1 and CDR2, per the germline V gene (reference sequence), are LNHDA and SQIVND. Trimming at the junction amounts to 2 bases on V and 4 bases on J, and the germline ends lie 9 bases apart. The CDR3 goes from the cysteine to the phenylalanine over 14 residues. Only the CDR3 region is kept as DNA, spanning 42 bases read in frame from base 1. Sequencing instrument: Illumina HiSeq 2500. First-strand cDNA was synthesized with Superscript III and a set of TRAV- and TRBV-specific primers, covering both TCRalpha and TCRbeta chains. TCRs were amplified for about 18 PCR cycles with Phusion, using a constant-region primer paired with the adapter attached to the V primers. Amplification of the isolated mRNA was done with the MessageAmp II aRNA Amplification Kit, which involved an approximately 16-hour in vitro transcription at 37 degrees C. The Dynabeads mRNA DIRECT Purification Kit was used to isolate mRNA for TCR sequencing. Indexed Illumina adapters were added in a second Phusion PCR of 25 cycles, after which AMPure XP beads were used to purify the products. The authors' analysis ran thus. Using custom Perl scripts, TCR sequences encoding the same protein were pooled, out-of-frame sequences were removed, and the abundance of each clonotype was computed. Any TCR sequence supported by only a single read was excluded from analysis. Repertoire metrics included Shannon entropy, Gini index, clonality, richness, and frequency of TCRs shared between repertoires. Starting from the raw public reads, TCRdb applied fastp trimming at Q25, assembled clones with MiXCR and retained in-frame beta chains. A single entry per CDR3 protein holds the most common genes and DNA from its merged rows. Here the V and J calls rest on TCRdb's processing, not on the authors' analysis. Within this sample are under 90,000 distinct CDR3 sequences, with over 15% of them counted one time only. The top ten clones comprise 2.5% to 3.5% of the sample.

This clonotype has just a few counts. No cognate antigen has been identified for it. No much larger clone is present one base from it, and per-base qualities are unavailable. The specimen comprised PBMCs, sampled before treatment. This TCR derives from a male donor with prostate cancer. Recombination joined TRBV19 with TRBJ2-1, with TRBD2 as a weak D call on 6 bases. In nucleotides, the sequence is TGTGCCAGTAGTATAACGGGGGTATACAATGAGCAGTTCTTC. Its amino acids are CASSITGVYNEQFF.